This T cell receptor beta chain stems from a study of response to subunit inactivated influenza vaccine. The CDR3 covers 14 residues. Trimming left V 2 bases short and J 5 bases short, with 10 bases between. CDR1 SGHVS and CDR2 FNYEAQ come from the germline V gene. TCRdb independently ran MiXCR on the RT-PCR reads; one entry per CDR3 protein. The table lists about 540,000 distinct CDR3 sequences, approximately 20% of them singletons. The data were also submitted as part of a second study, on T cells expressing NK-cell markers. As that study records: A 5'RACE template switching approach incorporating UMIs was used to make TCR beta cDNA. Researchers got TCR beta repertoires out of sorted CD3+CD56+NKG2C+, CD3+CD56+NKG2C- and CD3+CD56-NKG2C+ T cells. Of eight sequenced donors, seven were HCMV-seropositive and one HCMV-seronegative. Over 5 donors had dominant NKG2C+ clonotypes that comprised roughly 1.0-7.5% of their CD8+ T cells. A few donors likewise had their CD3+CD56-NKG2C+ fraction led by these clonotypes.

The sequencing here drew on CD4+ T cells sorted from PBMCs, taken approximately 13 days after vaccination. The receptor was isolated from a middle-aged man who received an inactivated influenza vaccine. The V call is TRBV7-6, the J call TRBJ1-5; D uncertain. Written as DNA, the CDR3 is TGTGCCAGCAGCTTAAGTCTTGGGGATCAGCCCCAGCATTTT. It codes for CASSLSLGDQPQHF. Full variable domain (missing parts from reference TRBV7-6 and TRBJ1-5): GAGVSQSPRYKVTKRGQDVALRCDPISGHVSLYWYRQALGQGPEFLTYFNYEAQQDKSGLPNDRFSAERPEGSISTLTIQRTEQRDSAMYRCASSLSLGDQPQHFGDGTRLSIL.